Below, one T cell receptor beta chain is given with its context. As yet, its antigen is unknown. The data originate from a study of memory CD4+ T cells and cytomegalovirus serostatus. Study details: Of the healthy Belgian adults, several were CMV seropositive and around 22 seronegative.

Single viable CD3+CD4+CD8-CD45RO+ cells were sorted as the memory CD4+ T cells. Profiled with immunoSEQ multiplex PCR; TCRdb holds only in-frame clones, not every one. The sample records fewer than 50,000 clones, 79% being singletons. General study results and limits: The CMV-associated TCR signature appears largely within the CD4+ memory repertoire. Repertoires predicted CMV serostatus with median bootstrapped AUC of approximately 0.95.

The receptor's source is an adult in good health and CMV-seronegative. Specimen: memory CD4+ T cells from blood.

CDR3 sequence: CASSATGTSGRRRHNEQFF. CDR3 coding DNA: TGTGCCAGCAGCGCCACCGGGACTAGCGGTAGGCGCCGCCACAATGAGCAGTTCTTC. The genes are TRBV21-1 and TRBJ2-1; whether TRBD2, the table's D call, matches the DNA was not checked. TRBV21-1 represents a pseudogene. The CDR3 is made up of 19 amino acids.